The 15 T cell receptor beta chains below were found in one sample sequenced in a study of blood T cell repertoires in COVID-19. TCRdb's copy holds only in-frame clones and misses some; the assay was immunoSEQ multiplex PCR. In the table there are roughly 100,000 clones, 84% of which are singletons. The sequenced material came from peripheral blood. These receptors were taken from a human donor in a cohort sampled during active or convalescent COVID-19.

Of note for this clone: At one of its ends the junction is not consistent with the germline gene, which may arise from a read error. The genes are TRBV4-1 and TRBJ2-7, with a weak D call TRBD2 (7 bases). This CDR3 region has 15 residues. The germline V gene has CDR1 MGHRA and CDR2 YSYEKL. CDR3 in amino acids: CASSQEGGEGDGPSF. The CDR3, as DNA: TGCGCCAGCAGCCAAGAAGGGGGGGAGGGGGACGGACCGAGCTTC.

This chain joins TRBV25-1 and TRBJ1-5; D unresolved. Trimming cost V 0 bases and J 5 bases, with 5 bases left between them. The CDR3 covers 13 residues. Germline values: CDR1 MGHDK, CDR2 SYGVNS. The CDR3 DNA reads TGTGCCAGCAGTGAATATACAGATCAGCCCCAGCATTTT. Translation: CASSEYTDQPQHF.

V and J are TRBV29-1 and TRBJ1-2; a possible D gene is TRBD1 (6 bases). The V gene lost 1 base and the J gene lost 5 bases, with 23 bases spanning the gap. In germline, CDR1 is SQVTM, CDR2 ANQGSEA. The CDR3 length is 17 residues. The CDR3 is CSVEAGGSIQGQYGYTF. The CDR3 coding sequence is TGCAGCGTTGAAGCCGGAGGCTCGATACAGGGCCAATATGGCTACACCTTC.

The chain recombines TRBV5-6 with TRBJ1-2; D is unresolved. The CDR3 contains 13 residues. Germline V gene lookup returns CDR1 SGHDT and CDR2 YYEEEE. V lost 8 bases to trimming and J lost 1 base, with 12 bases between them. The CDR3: CASYLDRNYGYTF. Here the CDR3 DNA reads TGTGCCAGTTACCTAGACCGTAACTATGGCTACACCTTC. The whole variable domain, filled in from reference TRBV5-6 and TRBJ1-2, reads DAGVTQSPTHLIKTRGQQVTLRCSPKSGHDTVSWYQQALGQGPQFIFQYYEEEERQRGNFPDRFSGHQFPNYSSELNVNALLLGDSALYLCASYLDRNYGYTFGSGTRLTVV.

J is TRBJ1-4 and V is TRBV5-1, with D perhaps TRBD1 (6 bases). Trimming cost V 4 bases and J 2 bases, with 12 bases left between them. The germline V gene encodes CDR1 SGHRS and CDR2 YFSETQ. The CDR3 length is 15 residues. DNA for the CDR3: TGCGCCAGCAGCCTTACCAGGGGTACTAATGAAAAACTGTTTTTT. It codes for CASSLTRGTNEKLFF.

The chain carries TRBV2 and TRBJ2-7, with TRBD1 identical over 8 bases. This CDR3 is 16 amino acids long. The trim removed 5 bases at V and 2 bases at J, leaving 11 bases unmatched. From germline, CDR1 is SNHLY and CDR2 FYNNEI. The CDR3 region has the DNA TGTGCCAGCAGTCTCGATGGACAGGGTTCTACCTACGAGCAGTACTTC. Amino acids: CASSLDGQGSTYEQYF.

CDR3 DNA sequence: TGTGCCAGCACCGCCGGCTCTGGGGCCAACGTCCTGACTTTC. It translates to CASTAGSGANVLTF. The chain carries TRBV6-5 and TRBJ2-6; no reliable D call. The CDR3 has 14 residues. Germline V gene sequence: CDR1 MNHEY, CDR2 SVGAGI. Trimming left V 7 bases short and J 0 bases short, with 7 bases between.

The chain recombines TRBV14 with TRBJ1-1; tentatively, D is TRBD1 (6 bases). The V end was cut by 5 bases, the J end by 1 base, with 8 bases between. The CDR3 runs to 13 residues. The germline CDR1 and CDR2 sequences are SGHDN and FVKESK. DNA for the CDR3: TGTGCCAGCAGCAAGGGACAGAACACTGAAGCTTTCTTT. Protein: CASSKGQNTEAFF. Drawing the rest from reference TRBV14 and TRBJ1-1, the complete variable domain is EAGVTQFPSHSVIEKGQTVTLRCDPISGHDNLYWYRRVMGKEIKFLLHFVKESKQDESGMPNNRFLAERTGGTYSTLKVQPAELEDSGVYFCASSKGQNTEAFFGQGTRLTVV.

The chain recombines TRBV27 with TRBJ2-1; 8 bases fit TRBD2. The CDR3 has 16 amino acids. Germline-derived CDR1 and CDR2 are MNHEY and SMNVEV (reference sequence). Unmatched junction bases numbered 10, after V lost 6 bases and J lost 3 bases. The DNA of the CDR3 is TGTGCCAGCAGGCCCAGGTGGGCGGGAGGCTACAATGAGCAGTTCTTC. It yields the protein CASRPRWAGGYNEQFF.

The CDR3 region is CASSASGRLENYGYTF. Written as DNA, the CDR3 is TGTGCCAGCTCAGCCTCAGGACGACTAGAGAACTATGGCTACACCTTC. The V gene is TRBV18, the J gene TRBJ1-2; D is ambiguous. V dropped 5 bases and J dropped 2 bases, with 18 bases sitting between them. Germline CDR1 and CDR2: KGHSH and LQKENI. The CDR3 runs to 16 residues. Full variable domain (remainder filled in from reference TRBV18 and TRBJ1-2): NAGVMQNPRHLVRRRGQEARLRCSPMKGHSHVYWYRQLPEEGLKFMVYLQKENIIDESGMPKERFSAEFPKEGPSILRIQQVVRGDSAAYFCASSASGRLENYGYTFGSGTRLTVV.

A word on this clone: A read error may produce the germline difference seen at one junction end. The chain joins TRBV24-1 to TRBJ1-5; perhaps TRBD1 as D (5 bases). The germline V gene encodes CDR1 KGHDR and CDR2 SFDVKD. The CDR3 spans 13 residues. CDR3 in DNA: TGTGCCACCGGGCAGGGCAGCACTCAGCCCCAGCATTTT. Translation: CATGQGSTQPQHF.

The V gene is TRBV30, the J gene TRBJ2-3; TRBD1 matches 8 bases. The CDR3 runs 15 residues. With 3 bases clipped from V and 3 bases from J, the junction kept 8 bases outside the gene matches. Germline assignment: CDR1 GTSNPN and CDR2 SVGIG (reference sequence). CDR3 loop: CAWRVGTGDTDTQYF. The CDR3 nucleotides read TGTGCCTGGAGGGTAGGGACAGGAGATACAGATACGCAGTATTTT.

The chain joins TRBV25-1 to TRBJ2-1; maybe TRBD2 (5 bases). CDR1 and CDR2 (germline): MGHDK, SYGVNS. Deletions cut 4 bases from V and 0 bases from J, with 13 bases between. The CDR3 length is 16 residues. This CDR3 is CASSGTVAGSYNEQFF. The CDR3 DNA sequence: TGTGCCAGCAGTGGCACCGTGGCGGGCTCCTACAATGAGCAGTTCTTC.

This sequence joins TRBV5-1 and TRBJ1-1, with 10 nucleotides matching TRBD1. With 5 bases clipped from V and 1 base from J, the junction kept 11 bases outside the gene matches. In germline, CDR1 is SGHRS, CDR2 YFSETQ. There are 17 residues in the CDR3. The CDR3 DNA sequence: TGCGCCAGCAGGGTAGGGACAGGGGCGCTAAAGAACACTGAAGCTTTCTTT. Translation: CASRVGTGALKNTEAFF.

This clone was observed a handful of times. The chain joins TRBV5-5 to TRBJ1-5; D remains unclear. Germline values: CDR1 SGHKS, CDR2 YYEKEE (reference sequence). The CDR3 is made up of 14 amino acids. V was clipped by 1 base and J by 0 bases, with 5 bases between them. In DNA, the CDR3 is TGTGCCAGCAGCTTGACAGTTAGCAATCAGCCCCAGCATTTT. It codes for CASSLTVSNQPQHF.